These T cell receptor beta chains were read from a single sample in a study of blood T cell repertoires in COVID-19. Produced via immunoSEQ multiplex PCR; TCRdb's table is partial and in-frame only. The table shows about 320,000 clones, with around 84% occurring only once. Sequencing used PBMCs or T cells enriched from blood (not recorded which). These receptors came from a woman aged 25 to 39 who had been exposed to COVID-19. Both conserved end residues are part of each CDR3. D genes are given only for firm matches. A clone size is listed for some rows: how often the clone was seen (once, few, many), or a class if it is expanded.

TRBJ1-5 TRBV21-1 few . CASSKKDRGRFGNQPQHF TGTGCCAGCAGCAAAAAGGACAGGGGGCGGTTTGGCAATCAGCCCCAGCATTTT
TRBJ2-6 TRBV5-1 . TRBD1 CASSRQGSSSGANVLTF TGCGCCAGCAGCCGACAGGGCTCTAGCTCTGGGGCCAACGTCCTGACTTTC
TRBJ1-2 TRBV5-8 . TRBD1 CASSWTGASYGYTF TGTGCCAGCAGCTGGACAGGGGCCAGCTATGGCTACACCTTC
TRBJ2-5 TRBV10-3 . TRBD1 CAISESSGQSEGTQYF TGTGCCATCAGTGAGTCGTCGGGACAGAGCGAAGGGACCCAGTACTTC
TRBJ1-2 TRBV5-1 few TRBD1 CASSLEGASNYGYTF TGCGCCAGCAGCTTGGAGGGGGCTTCTAACTATGGCTACACCTTC
TRBJ1-6 TRBV20-1 . . CSATERDNSPLHF TGCAGTGCTACTGAACGGGATAATTCACCCCTCCACTTT
TRBJ1-2 TRBV28 . . CASSFSGGHGYTF TGTGCCAGCAGTTTTTCGGGGGGTCATGGCTACACCTTC
TRBJ2-5 TRBV6-5 . TRBD2 CASSYSRRGGQETQYF TGTGCCAGCAGTTACTCGAGGCGGGGGGGCCAAGAGACCCAGTACTTC
TRBJ1-6 TRBV16 . TRBD1 CASSHASGGSSPLHF TGTGCCAGCAGCCACGCCTCAGGGGGCAGTTCACCCCTCCACTTT
TRBJ2-7 TRBV5-1 . TRBD1 CASSRAVTGVYEQYF TGCGCCAGCAGCCGGGCGGTTACAGGGGTCTACGAGCAGTACTTC
TRBJ1-5 TRBV15 once TRBD1 CATSRSGGGKPQHF TGTGCCACCAGCAGATCAGGGGGTGGCAAGCCCCAGCATTTT
TRBJ2-7 TRBV11-2 . TRBD2 CASSLEDLAGGEQYF TGTGCCAGCAGCTTAGAGGATCTAGCGGGAGGTGAGCAGTACTTC
TRBJ1-1 TRBV12-3/TRBV12-4 . . CASSLQLHTEAFF TGTGCCAGCAGTTTACAACTCCACACTGAAGCTTTCTTT
TRBJ2-2 TRBV5-1 few . CASSLKTGNTGELFF TGCGCCAGCAGCTTGAAGACAGGAAACACCGGGGAGCTGTTTTTT
TRBJ1-6 TRBV18 . . CASSPDSANSPLHF TGTGCCAGCTCACCGGACAGCGCGAATTCACCCCTCCACTTT
TRBJ2-3 TRBV11-2 . . CASSLGQWRPGLSTDTQYF TGTGCCAGCAGCTTAGGTCAGTGGAGGCCCGGCCTTAGCACAGATACGCAGTATTTT
TRBJ1-2 TRBV28 . . CASSLSAGHNYGYTF TGTGCCAGCAGTTTATCGGCAGGGCACAACTATGGCTACACCTTC
TRBJ2-7 TRBV4-3 . . CASSQPDRVGEQYF TGCGCCAGCAGTCAACCAGACCGGGTGGGCGAGCAGTACTTC
TRBJ1-2 TRBV4-1 . . CASSQDRGGLNYGYTF TGCGCCAGCAGCCAAGATAGGGGAGGCTTAAACTATGGCTACACCTTC
TRBJ1-3 TRBV19 . . CASSANRYSGNTIYF TGTGCCAGTAGTGCCAACAGGTACTCTGGAAACACCATATATTTT
TRBJ2-3 TRBV5-1 . TRBD2 CASSTKSGGATDTQYF TGCGCCAGCAGCACCAAAAGCGGGGGGGCCACAGATACGCAGTATTTT
TRBJ2-1 TRBV11-3 . TRBD2 CASSSKVPGKRTSGRNEQFF TGTGCCAGCAGCTCCAAGGTTCCGGGGAAACGGACTAGCGGGAGGAATGAGCAGTTCTTC
TRBJ1-3 TRBV5-8 . . CASSLGGSGNTIYF TGTGCCAGCAGCTTAGGAGGCTCTGGAAACACCATATATTTT
TRBJ1-2 TRBV28 . TRBD1 CASRTPGDRESNYGYTF TGTGCCAGCAGGACCCCCGGGGACAGAGAATCTAACTATGGCTACACCTTC
TRBJ1-5 TRBV28 . . CATEGGANQPQHF TGTGCCACCGAAGGGGGGGCGAATCAGCCCCAGCATTTT
TRBJ2-5 TRBV7-3 . TRBD1 CASSLGQGQETQYF TGTGCCAGCAGCTTAGGACAGGGCCAAGAGACCCAGTACTTC
TRBJ1-1 TRBV27 . . CASSQSRNTEAFF TGTGCCAGCAGTCAGTCTAGAAACACTGAAGCTTTCTTT
TRBJ1-6 TRBV28 . . CASSYRLSSYNSPLHF TGTGCCAGCAGCTATAGACTTAGCTCCTATAATTCACCCCTCCACTTT
TRBJ1-1 TRBV28 . . CASRPWEGVFAEAFF TGTGCCAGCAGACCTTGGGAGGGTGTTTTTGCTGAAGCTTTCTTT
TRBJ2-3 TRBV19 . . CASSIVLAWADTQYF TGTGCCAGTAGTATAGTCCTAGCCTGGGCAGATACGCAGTATTTT
TRBJ1-1 TRBV28 . . CASSVTDTEAFF TGTGCCAGCAGTGTCACTGACACTGAAGCTTTCTTT
TRBJ2-5 TRBV11-2 once . CASSLDKGTGETQYF TGTGCCAGCAGCTTAGATAAGGGTACAGGGGAGACCCAGTACTTC
TRBJ2-7 TRBV7-8 . TRBD2 CASSPNDGLAGFYEQYF TGTGCCAGCAGCCCCAACGACGGCCTAGCGGGGTTCTACGAGCAGTACTTC
TRBJ1-2 TRBV7-9 many TRBD1 CASSLGTGLSYGYTF TGTGCCAGCAGCTTAGGGACAGGCTTGTCCTATGGCTACACCTTC
TRBJ1-2 TRBV6-5 once TRBD1 CASSFTGGFGYTF TGTGCCAGCAGTTTTACAGGGGGCTTTGGCTACACCTTC
TRBJ1-6 TRBV5-4 once TRBD1 CASSRGTGVSYNSPLHF TGTGCCAGCAGCCGCGGGACAGGGGTTTCCTATAATTCACCCCTCCACTTT
TRBJ1-1 TRBV5-5 . TRBD1 CASSSARDRGRATEAFF TGTGCCAGCAGCTCGGCCCGGGACAGGGGGCGGGCCACTGAAGCTTTCTTT
TRBJ1-2 TRBV28 . . CASSLTDSLRGYGYTF TGTGCCAGCAGTTTAACCGACAGCCTAAGGGGGTATGGCTACACCTTC
TRBJ1-3 TRBV28 . TRBD1 CASSPTGGGNTIYF TGTGCCAGCAGTCCTACAGGGGGGGGAAACACCATATATTTT
TRBJ2-1 TRBV27 . TRBD2 CASKASGGHSPLNEQFF TGTGCCAGCAAGGCTAGCGGGGGACACTCCCCTTTGAATGAGCAGTTCTTC
TRBJ2-5 TRBV5-6 . . CASTDAGFLAQYF TGTGCCAGCACCGACGCGGGGTTTCTGGCCCAGTACTTC
TRBJ2-7 TRBV28 . TRBD2 CASSLEAGGYEQYF TGTGCCAGCAGTTTAGAGGCGGGAGGCTACGAGCAGTACTTC
TRBJ1-5 TRBV10-3 . TRBD1 CATRTGISNQPQHF TGTGCCACACGGACAGGAATTAGCAATCAGCCCCAGCATTTT